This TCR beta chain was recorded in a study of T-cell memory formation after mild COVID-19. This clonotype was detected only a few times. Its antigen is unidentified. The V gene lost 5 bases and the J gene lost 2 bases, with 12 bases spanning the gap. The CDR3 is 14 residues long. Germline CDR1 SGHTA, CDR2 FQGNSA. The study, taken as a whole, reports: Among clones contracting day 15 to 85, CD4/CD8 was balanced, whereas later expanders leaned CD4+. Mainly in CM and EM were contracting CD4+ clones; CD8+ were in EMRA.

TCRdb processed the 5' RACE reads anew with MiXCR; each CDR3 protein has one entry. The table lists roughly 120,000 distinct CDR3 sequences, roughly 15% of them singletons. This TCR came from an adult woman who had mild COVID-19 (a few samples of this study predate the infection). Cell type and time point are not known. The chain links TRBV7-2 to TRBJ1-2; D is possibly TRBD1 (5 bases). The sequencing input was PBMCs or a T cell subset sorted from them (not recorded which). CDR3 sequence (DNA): TGTGCCAGCAGCATCAAAGAGGGGAACTATGGCTACACCTTC. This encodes CASSIKEGNYGYTF.